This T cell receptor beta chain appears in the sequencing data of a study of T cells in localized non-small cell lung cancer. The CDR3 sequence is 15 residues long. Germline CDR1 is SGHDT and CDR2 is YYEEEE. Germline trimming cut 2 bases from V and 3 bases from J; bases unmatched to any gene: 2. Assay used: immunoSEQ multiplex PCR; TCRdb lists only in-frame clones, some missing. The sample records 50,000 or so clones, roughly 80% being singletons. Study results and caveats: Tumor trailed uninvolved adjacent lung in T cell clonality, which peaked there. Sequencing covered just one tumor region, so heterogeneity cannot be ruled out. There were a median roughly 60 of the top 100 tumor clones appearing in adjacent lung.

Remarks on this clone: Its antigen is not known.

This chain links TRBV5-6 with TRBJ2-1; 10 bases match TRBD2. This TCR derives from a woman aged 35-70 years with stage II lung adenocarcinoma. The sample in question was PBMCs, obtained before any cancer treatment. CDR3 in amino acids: CASSFTSGVYNEQFF. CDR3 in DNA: TGTGCCAGCAGCTTTACTAGCGGGGTCTACAATGAGCAGTTCTTC.